This TCR beta chain was observed in a study of beta chain features in type 1 diabetes. The entirety of the isolated RNA underwent reverse transcription, so expressed TCRB transcripts were sequenced. Repertoires were generated with immunoSEQ multiplex PCR, while TCRdb's copy carries only in-frame clones and drops some. The table shows roughly 450,000 clones, with approximately 14% occurring only once. The CDR3 extends over 13 amino acids. Trimming stripped 2 bases from V and 7 bases from J, with 11 bases between. CDR1 is MGHDK, CDR2 SYGVNS, per germline. The sequence was collected from a man aged 25 to 40 in good health. The sample taken for sequencing was naive CD4+ T cells from blood. V and J are TRBV25-1 and TRBJ1-1; D remains ambiguous. CDR3 DNA sequence: TGTGCCAGCAGTGAAAATCGGCAGAGTGAAGCTTTCTTT. This gives the protein CASSENRQSEAFF.